What follows describes a single TCR beta chain. V was pared by 0 bases and J by 7 bases, with 13 bases between. The CDR3 extends over 15 amino acids. CDR1 is LGHDT, CDR2 YNNKEL, per germline (reference sequence). The data derive from a study of blood T cell repertoires in COVID-19. Study-level background: From the United States, Italy and Spain came samples of acute and convalescent COVID-19. PBMCs, B-cell-depleted T cells, or T cells were the source of the cDNA or gDNA that made up the material.

Under the authors' procedure: The assay estimated nucleated cells by amplifying reference gene primers. Data came from immunoSEQ multiplex PCR; TCRdb stores just in-frame clones and leaves some out. V, J and clone size are taken as reported in that table, and D and trimming were inferred from the DNA itself. The data hold around 180,000 clones, with approximately 86% observed a single time. V is TRBV3-1 (or the pseudogene TRBV3-2) and J is TRBJ1-5; no reliable D call. Sequences were obtained from peripheral blood. The clonotype was recovered from a woman of 80 years or more with active or convalescent COVID-19. This CDR3 is CASSQDTPGGQPQHF. CDR3 nucleotide sequence: TGTGCCAGCAGCCAAGATACGCCGGGAGGGCAGCCCCAGCATTTT.